This TCR beta chain was observed in a study of OX40 agonist ivuxolimab in advanced cancers. Study context: Dose-escalation cases comprised hepatocellular carcinoma, melanoma, renal cell or head and neck cancer.

Study-wide results and caveats: Low normalized T-cell clonal expansion also characterized some of the nonresponders.

This CDR3 is built from 13 residues. Germline assignment: CDR1 LNHNV and CDR2 YYDKDF (reference sequence). Trimming took off 0 bases at V and 1 base at J, with 4 bases between the two ends. Method: immunoSEQ multiplex PCR; TCRdb's copy keeps in-frame clones and lacks some. The sample includes tens of thousands of clones, more than 85% seen only once; the top ten take roughly 6.4%. A word on this clone: Antigen: not known.

The chain combines TRBV15 with TRBJ2-7; D not resolved. The receptor was isolated from an adult with an advanced solid tumor such as melanoma, head and neck, liver or kidney cancer. The sequences come from CD4+ or CD8+ T cells sorted from blood, collected in a trial of the OX40 agonist ivuxolimab. In nucleotides, the CDR3 is TGTGCCACCAGCAGAGAAAGGTCCTACGAGCAGTACTTC. Its translation is CATSRERSYEQYF.